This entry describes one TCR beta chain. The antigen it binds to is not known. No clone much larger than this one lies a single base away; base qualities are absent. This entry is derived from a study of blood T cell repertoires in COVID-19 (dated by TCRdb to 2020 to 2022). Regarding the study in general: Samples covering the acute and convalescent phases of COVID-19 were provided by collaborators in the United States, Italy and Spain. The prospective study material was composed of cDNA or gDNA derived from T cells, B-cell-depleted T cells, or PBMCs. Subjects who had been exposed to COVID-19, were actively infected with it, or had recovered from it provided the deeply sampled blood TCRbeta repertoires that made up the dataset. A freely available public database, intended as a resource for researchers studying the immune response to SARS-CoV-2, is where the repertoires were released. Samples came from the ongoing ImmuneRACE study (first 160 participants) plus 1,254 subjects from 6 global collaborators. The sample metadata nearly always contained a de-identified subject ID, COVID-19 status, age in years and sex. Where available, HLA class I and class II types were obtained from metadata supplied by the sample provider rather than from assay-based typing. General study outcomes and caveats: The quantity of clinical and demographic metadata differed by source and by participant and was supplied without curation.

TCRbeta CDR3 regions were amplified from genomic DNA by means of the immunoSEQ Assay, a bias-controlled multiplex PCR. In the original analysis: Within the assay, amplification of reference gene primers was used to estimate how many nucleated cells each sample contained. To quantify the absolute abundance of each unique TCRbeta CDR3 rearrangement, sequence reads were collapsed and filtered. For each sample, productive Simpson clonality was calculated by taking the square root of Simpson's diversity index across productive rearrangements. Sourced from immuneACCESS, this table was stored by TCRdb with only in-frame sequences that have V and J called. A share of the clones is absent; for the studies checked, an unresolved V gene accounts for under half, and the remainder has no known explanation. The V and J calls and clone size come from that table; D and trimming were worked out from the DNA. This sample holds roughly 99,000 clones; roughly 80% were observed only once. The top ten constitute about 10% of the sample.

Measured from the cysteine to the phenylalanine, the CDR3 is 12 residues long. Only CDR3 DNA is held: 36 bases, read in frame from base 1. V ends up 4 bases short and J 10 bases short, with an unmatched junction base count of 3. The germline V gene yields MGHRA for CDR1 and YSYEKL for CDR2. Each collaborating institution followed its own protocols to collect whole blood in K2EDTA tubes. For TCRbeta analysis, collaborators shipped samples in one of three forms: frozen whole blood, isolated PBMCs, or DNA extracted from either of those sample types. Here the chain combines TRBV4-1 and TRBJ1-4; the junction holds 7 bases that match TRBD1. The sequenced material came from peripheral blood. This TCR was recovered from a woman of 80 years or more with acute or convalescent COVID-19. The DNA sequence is TGCGCCAGCAGCCGAGCAGGGGGAAAACTGTTTTTT. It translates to CASSRAGGKLFF.